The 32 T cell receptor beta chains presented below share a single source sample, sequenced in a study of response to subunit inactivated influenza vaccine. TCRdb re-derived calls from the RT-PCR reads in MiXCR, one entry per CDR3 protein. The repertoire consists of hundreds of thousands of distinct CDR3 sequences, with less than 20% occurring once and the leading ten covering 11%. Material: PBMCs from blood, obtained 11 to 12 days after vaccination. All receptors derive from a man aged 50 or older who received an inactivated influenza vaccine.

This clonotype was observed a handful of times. In DNA form, the CDR3 reads TGCGCCAGCAGCTTGGAACAGGGTCCCTACGAGCAGTACTTC. Its translation is CASSLEQGPYEQYF. J is TRBJ2-7 and V is TRBV5-1, with D possibly TRBD1 on 6 matching bases. Trimming stripped 0 bases from V and 2 bases from J, with 9 bases between. The CDR3 extends over 14 amino acids. The germline gives CDR1 SGHRS, CDR2 YFSETQ.

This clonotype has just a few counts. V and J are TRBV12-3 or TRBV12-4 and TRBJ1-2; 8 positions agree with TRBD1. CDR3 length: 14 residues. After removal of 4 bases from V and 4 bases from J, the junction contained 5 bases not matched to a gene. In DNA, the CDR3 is TGTGCCAGCAGTTCCAGGGGGCCGTTCTATGGCTACACCTTC. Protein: CASSSRGPFYGYTF.

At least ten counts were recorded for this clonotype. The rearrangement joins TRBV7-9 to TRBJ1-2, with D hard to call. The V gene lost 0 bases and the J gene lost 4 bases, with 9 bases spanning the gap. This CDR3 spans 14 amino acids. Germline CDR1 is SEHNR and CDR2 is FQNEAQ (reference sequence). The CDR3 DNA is TGTGCCAGCAGCTTAGCGAGGGCCTCCTATGGCTACACCTTC. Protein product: CASSLARASYGYTF.

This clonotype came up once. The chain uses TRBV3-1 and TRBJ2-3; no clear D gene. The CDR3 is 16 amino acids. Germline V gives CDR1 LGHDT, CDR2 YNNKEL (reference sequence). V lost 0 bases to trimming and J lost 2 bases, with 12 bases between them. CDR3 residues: CASSQDMGFVTDTQYF. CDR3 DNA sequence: TGTGCCAGCAGCCAAGATATGGGCTTCGTCACAGATACGCAGTATTTT.

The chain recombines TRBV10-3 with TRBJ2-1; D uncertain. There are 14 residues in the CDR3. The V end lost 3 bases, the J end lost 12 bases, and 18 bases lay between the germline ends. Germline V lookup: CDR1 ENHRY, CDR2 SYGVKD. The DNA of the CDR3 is TGTGCCATCAGTGATCGGCTCCTCCTTATATGGCAGTTCTTC. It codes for CAISDRLLLIWQFF.

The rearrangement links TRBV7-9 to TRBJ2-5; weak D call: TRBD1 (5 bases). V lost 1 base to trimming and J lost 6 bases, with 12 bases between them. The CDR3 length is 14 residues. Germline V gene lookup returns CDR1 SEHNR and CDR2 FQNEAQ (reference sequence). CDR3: CASSLEIRVQTQYF. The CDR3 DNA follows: TGTGCCAGCAGCTTAGAGATCAGGGTACAGACCCAGTACTTC.

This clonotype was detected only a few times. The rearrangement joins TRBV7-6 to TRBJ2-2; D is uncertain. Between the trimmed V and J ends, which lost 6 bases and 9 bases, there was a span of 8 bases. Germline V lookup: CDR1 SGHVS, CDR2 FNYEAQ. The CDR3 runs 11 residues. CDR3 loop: CASSAAWELFF. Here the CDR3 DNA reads TGTGCCAGCAGTGCTGCCTGGGAGCTGTTTTTT.

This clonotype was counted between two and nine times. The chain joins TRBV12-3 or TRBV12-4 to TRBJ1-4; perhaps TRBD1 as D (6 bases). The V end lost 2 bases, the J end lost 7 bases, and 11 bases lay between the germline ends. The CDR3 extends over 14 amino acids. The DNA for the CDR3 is TGTGCCAGCAGTTTAAGGGGGGCAGGTGAAAAACTGTTTTTT. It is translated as CASSLRGAGEKLFF.

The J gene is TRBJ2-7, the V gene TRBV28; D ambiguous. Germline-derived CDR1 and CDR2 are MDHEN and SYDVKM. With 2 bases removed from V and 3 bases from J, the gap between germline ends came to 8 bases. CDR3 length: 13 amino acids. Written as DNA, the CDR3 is TGTGCCAGCAGTTTACAGAATAGCTACGAGCAGTACTTC. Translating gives CASSLQNSYEQYF.

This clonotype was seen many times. CDR3 sequence: CASSQLTGGADTQYF. As DNA, the CDR3 is TGCGCCAGCAGCCAACTGACAGGGGGTGCAGATACGCAGTATTTT. The chain combines TRBV4-1 with TRBJ2-3; the match to TRBD1 covers 9 bases. The CDR3 has 15 residues. V was pared by 2 bases and J by 4 bases, with 4 bases of the junction left unmatched. Per the germline V gene, CDR1 is MGHRA and CDR2 is YSYEKL.

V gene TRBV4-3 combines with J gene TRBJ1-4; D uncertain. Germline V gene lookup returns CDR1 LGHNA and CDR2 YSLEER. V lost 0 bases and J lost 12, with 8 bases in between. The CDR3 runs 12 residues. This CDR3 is CASSQDTNELFF. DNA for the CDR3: TGCGCCAGCAGCCAAGATACTAACGAACTGTTTTTT.

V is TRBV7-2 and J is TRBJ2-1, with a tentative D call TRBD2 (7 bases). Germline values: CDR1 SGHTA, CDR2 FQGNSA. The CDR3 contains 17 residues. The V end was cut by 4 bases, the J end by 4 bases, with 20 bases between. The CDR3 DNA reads TGTGCCAGCAGCTATGGGGGGGCCAGGGGATTTTACAATGAGCAGTTCTTC. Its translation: CASSYGGARGFYNEQFF.

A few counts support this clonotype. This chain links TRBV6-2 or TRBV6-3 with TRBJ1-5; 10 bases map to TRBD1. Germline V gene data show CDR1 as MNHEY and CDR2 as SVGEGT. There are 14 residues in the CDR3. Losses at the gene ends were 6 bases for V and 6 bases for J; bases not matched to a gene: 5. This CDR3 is CASRGTGVGQPQHF. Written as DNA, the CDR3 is TGTGCCAGCAGGGGGACAGGGGTTGGTCAGCCCCAGCATTTT.

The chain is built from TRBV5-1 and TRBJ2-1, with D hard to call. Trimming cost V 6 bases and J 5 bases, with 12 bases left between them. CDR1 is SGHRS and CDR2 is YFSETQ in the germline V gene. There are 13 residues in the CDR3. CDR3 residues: CASKINDDNEQFF. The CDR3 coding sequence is TGCGCCAGCAAAATAAACGACGACAATGAGCAGTTCTTC.

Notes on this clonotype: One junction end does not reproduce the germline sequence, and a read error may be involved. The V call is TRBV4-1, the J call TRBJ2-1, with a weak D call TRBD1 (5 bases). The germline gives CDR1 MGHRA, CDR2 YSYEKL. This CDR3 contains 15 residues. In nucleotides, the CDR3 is TGCGCCAGCGGCCAAGATACGTCGTGGGGCAGAGAGCAGTTCTTC. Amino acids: CASGQDTSWGREQFF.

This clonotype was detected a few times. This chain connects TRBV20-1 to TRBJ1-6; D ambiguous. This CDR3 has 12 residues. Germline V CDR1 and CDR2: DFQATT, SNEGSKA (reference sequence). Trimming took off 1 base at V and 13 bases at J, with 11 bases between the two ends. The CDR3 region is CSARVQLGPLHF. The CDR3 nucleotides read TGCAGTGCTAGAGTACAGCTTGGTCCCCTCCACTTT.

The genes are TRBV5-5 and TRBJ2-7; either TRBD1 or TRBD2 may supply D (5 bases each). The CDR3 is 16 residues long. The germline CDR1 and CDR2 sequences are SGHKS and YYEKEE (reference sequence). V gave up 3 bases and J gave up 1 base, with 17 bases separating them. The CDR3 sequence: CASSYLQASGSYEQYF. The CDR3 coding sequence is TGTGCCAGCAGCTATCTACAGGCCTCGGGATCCTACGAGCAGTACTTC.

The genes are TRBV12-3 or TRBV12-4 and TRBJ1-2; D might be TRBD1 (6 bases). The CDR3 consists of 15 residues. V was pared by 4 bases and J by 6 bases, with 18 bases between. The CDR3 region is CASSSLQGRFDGYTF. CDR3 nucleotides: TGTGCCAGCAGTTCCCTACAGGGTAGATTCGATGGCTACACCTTC.

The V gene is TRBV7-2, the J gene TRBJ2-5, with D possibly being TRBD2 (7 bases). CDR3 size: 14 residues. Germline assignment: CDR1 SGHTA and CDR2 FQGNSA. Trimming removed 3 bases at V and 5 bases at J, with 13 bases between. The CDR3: CASSFQGGAETQYF. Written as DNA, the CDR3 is TGTGCCAGCAGCTTTCAAGGGGGGGCGGAGACCCAGTACTTC.

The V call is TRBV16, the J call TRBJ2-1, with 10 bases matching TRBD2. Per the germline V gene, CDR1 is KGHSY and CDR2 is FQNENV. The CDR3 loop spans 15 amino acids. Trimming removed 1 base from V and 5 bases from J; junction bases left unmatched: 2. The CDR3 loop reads CASSQWLAGDNEQFF. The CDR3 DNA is TGTGCCAGCAGCCAATGGCTAGCGGGAGACAATGAGCAGTTCTTC. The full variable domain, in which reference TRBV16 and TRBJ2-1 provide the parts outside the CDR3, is GEEVAQTPKHLVRGEGQKAKLYCAPIKGHSYVFWYQQVLKNEFKFLISFQNENVFDETGMPKERFSAKCLPNSPCSLEIQATKLEDSAVYFCASSQWLAGDNEQFFGPGTRLTVL.

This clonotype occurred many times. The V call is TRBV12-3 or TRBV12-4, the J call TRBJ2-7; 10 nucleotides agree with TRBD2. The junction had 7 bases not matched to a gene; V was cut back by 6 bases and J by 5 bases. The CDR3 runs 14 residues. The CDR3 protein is CASSKREGRDEQYF. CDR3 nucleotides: TGTGCCAGCAGCAAGCGGGAGGGTCGGGACGAGCAGTACTTC.

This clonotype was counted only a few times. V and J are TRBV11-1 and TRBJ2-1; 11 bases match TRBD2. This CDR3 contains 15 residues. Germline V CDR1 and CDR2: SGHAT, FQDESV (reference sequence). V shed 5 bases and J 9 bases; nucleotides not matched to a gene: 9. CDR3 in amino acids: CASSELAGGRSEQFF. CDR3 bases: TGTGCCAGCAGCGAGCTAGCGGGGGGCCGTAGTGAGCAGTTCTTC.

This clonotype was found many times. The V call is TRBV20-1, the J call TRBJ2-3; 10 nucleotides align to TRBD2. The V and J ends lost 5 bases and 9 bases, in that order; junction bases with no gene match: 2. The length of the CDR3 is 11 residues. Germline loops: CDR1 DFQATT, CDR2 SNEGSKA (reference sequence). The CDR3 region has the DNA TGCAGTGCTCAGACTAGCGGGACGCAGTATTTT. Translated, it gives CSAQTSGTQYF.

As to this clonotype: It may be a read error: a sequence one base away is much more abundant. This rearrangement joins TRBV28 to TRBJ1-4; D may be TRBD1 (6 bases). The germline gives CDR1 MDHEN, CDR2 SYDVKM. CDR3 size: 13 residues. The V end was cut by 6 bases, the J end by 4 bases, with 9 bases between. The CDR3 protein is CASSRDINEKLFF. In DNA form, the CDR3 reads TGTGCCAGCAGCCGGGACATTAATGAAAAACTGTTTTTT.

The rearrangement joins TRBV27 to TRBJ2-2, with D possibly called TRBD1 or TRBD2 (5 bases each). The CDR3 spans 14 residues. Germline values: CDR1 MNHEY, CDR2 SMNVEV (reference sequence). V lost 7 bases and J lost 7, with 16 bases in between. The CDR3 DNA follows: TGTGCCAGCAAGAAGGGACGGGACGGCGGGGAGCTGTTTTTT. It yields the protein CASKKGRDGGELFF.

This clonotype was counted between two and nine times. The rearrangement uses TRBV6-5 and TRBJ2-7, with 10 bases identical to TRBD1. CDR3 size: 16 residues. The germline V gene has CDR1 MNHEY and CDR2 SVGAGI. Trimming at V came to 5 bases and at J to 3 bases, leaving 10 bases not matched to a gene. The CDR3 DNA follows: TGTGCCAGCAGTAACCATGGGACAGGGGTAGTCTACGAGCAGTACTTC. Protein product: CASSNHGTGVVYEQYF.

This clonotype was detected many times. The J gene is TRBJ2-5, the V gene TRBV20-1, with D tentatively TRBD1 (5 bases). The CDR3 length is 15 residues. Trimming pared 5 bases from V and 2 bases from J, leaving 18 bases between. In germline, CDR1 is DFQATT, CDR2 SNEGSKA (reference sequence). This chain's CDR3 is CSASIRKTVQETQYF. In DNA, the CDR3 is TGCAGTGCTTCCATCAGGAAGACAGTGCAAGAGACCCAGTACTTC.

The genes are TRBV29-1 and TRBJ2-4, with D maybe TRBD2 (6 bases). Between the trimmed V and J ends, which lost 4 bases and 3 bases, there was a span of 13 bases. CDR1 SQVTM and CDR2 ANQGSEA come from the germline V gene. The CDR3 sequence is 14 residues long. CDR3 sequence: CSVVGGKGKNIQYF. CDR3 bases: TGCAGCGTTGTTGGCGGGAAGGGCAAAAACATTCAGTACTTC.

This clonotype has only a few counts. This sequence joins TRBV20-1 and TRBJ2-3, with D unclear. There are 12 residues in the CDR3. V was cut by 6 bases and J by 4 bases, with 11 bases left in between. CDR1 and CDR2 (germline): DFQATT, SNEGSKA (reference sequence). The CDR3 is CSAPHRSDTQYF. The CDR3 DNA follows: TGCAGTGCCCCCCATCGGTCAGATACGCAGTATTTT.

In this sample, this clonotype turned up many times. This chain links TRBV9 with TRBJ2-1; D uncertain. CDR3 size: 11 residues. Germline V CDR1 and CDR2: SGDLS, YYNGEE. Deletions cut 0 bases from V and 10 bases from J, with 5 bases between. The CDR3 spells CASSVGAEQFF. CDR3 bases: TGTGCCAGCAGCGTAGGGGCCGAGCAGTTCTTC.

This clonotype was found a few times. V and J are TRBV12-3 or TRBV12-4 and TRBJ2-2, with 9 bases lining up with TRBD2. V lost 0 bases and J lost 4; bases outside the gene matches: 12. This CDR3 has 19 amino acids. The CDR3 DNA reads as TGTGCCAGCAGTTTAGCGGTGGCTAGCGGGGAGTCAGGCACCGGGGAGCTGTTTTTT. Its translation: CASSLAVASGESGTGELFF.

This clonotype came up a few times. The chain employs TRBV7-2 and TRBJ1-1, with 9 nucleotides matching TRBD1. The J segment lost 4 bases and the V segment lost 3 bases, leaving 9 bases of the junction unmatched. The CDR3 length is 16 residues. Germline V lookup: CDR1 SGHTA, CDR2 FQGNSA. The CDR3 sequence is CASSFGQGLRATEAFF. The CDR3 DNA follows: TGTGCCAGCAGCTTCGGACAGGGGTTGAGGGCCACTGAAGCTTTCTTT.